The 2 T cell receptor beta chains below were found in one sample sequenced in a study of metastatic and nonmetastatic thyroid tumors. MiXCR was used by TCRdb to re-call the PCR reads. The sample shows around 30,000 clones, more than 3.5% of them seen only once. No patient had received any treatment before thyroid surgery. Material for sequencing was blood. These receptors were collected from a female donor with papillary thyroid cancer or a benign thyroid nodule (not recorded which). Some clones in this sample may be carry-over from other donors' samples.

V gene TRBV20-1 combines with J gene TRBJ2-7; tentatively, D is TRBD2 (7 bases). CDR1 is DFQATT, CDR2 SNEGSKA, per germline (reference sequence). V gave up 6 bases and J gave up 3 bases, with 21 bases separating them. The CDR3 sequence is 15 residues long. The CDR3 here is CSALGEGHFFYEQYF. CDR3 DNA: TGCAGTGCCCTCGGGGAGGGACACTTTTTCTACGAGCAGTACTTC.

The CDR3 nucleotides are TGTGCCAGCAGAGAGCCGGGACAGTGTGCGATTGAGCAGTTCTTC. Residues: CASREPGQCAIEQFF. The chain uses TRBV6-1 and TRBJ2-1, with 7 bases matching TRBD1. Germline values: CDR1 MNHNS, CDR2 SASEGT. With 6 bases clipped from V and 9 bases from J, the junction kept 14 bases outside the gene matches. The CDR3 runs to 15 residues.